The 20 T cell receptor beta chains listed next were all sequenced from one sample in a study of regulatory T cells in long-lasting Graves disease listed by TCRdb under 2021. The time point label, read with the paper, signifies: newly diagnosed GD, antithyroid drugs for less than 3 months. For both TCR sequencing and RNA sequencing, RNA was extracted from PBMCs in TRIzol. The library was made by multiplex PCR. This sample was sequenced with an Illumina HiSeq 4000. CDR3 regions were amplified by Arm-PCR with iRepertoire HTBI primers to construct TCR beta libraries. Starting from the raw public reads, TCRdb applied fastp trimming at Q25, assembled clones with MiXCR and retained in-frame beta chains. Rows with one shared CDR3 protein collapse into an entry with the most common genes and DNA. Here the sample has about 420,000 distinct CDR3 sequences; less than 20% occur a single time. Jointly, the top ten make up about a quarter of the sample.

The same specimen was also included in a second study, on T cells in Graves' hyperthyroidism and ophthalmopathy.

Here the sequenced sample was peripheral blood mononuclear cells (PBMCs), taken at new diagnosis, from a patient treated with antithyroid drugs. The receptors shown here come from a woman between 18 and 29 years old with Graves disease. Donor details come from another sample of the same person, matched by shared clones.

This clonotype was detected ten times or more. The CDR3 coding sequence is TGTGCCAGCAGTACTACCCGGACAGGGAGCAATGAGCAGTTCTTC. This translates into CASSTTRTGSNEQFF. The chain couples TRBV28 to TRBJ2-1, with TRBD1 matching 8 bases. With 5 bases clipped from V and 6 bases from J, the junction kept 9 bases outside the gene matches. The V gene's germline CDR1 is MDHEN and CDR2 SYDVKM. The CDR3 is made up of 15 amino acids.

This chain uses TRBV19 with TRBJ1-2; D may be TRBD1 (6 bases). In germline, CDR1 is LNHDA, CDR2 SQIVND (reference sequence). The CDR3 contains 16 residues. Between the trimmed V and J ends, which lost 4 bases and 0 bases, there was a span of 15 bases. Here the CDR3 reads CASSTDRQVANYGYTF. The CDR3 region has the DNA TGTGCCAGTAGTACGGACCGACAGGTAGCTAACTATGGCTACACCTTC.

This clonotype has more than one count but fewer than ten. The CDR3 bases are TGTGCCACCTACCGGACTAGCGGGAATTCGGATGAGCAGTTCTTC. It yields the protein CATYRTSGNSDEQFF. The chain employs TRBV6-2 or TRBV6-3 and TRBJ2-1, with 12 nucleotides matching TRBD2. Germline V gives CDR1 MNHEY, CDR2 SVGEGT. The CDR3 has 15 amino acids. With V trimmed by 10 bases and J by 8 bases, 12 bases remained unmatched.

V usage is TRBV6-1 and J usage is TRBJ1-1, with D possibly matching TRBD1 (6 bases). Germline lookup yields CDR1 MNHNS and CDR2 SASEGT. Trimming removed 10 bases from V and 6 bases from J, with 15 bases in between. This CDR3 comprises 12 residues. CDR3 region: CATKGGGPEAFF. The DNA of the CDR3 is TGTGCCACCAAAGGGGGTGGGCCTGAAGCTTTCTTT.

This clonotype showed up just a few times. The rearrangement joins TRBV11-3 to TRBJ2-7, with 12 bases fitting TRBD1. Germline loops: CDR1 SGHNT, CDR2 YENEEA. V shed 5 bases, J shed 4 bases, and the junction held 3 bases outside the gene matches. CDR3 size: 14 residues. Here the CDR3 DNA reads TGTGCCAGCAGCAGGGACAGGGGGCGGTACGAGCAGTACTTC. Translating it yields CASSRDRGRYEQYF.

This clonotype was recorded at least ten times. V usage is TRBV28 and J usage is TRBJ2-7; D remains unclear. V gave up 5 bases and J gave up 3 bases, with 20 bases separating them. Germline CDR1 reads MDHEN; CDR2 reads SYDVKM. CDR3 length: 16 residues. CDR3 coding DNA: TGTGCCAGCAGTAATTTCGCGGTCGGAACCCTCTACGAGCAGTACTTC. It specifies CASSNFAVGTLYEQYF.

This clonotype was recorded at least ten times. The V call is TRBV28, the J call TRBJ2-3; D is unclear. CDR1 and CDR2 from the germline V gene are MDHEN and SYDVKM. The V end was cut by 5 bases, the J end by 1 base, with 10 bases between. This CDR3 has 14 residues. The CDR3 reads CASSPDRGTDTQYF. Written as DNA, the CDR3 is TGTGCCAGCAGTCCAGATAGGGGCACAGATACGCAGTATTTT. The entire variable domain, with the rest obtained from reference TRBV28 and TRBJ2-3, is as follows: DVKVTQSSRYLVKRTGEKVFLECVQDMDHENMFWYRQDPGLGLRLIYFSYDVKMKEKGDIPEGYSVSREKKERFSLILESASTNQTSMYLCASSPDRGTDTQYFGPGTRLTVL.

This clonotype was detected ten times or more. The gene calls are TRBV6-1 and TRBJ2-5, with a possible D match to TRBD1 (6 bases). The V gene's germline CDR1 is MNHNS and CDR2 SASEGT. V lost 7 bases, J lost 5 bases, and 11 bases lay in between. The CDR3 length is 12 residues. The CDR3 loop is CASTGAEETQYF. CDR3 DNA: TGTGCCAGCACAGGGGCTGAGGAGACCCAGTACTTC.

This clonotype showed up many times. J is TRBJ1-2 and V is TRBV3-1; D is uncertain. Germline assignment: CDR1 LGHDT and CDR2 YNNKEL (reference sequence). Deletions cut 5 bases from V and 3 bases from J, with 10 bases between. The CDR3 runs 13 residues. The DNA for the CDR3 is TGTGCCAGCAGCTTCCGGGTCGACTATGGCTACACCTTC. Its protein is CASSFRVDYGYTF. The full variable domain, completed using reference TRBV3-1 and TRBJ1-2, is DTAVSQTPKYLVTQMGNDKSIKCEQNLGHDTMYWYKQDSKKFLKIMFSYNNKELIINETVPNRFSPKSPDKAHLNLHINSLELGDSAVYFCASSFRVDYGYTFGSGTRLTVV.

V and J are TRBV30 and TRBJ1-6; 7 bases map to TRBD1. Looked up from germline, CDR1 is GTSNPN and CDR2 is SVGIG (reference sequence). The CDR3 extends over 19 amino acids. J gave up 9 bases and V 0 bases, and 20 bases lay outside the gene matches. The CDR3 reads CAWSVRSRGRKEQTSPLHF. CDR3 in DNA: TGTGCCTGGAGTGTACGGAGCAGGGGGAGGAAAGAGCAAACTTCACCCCTCCACTTT.

As to this clonotype: This may be a read error: a much more frequent sequence differs by one nucleotide. Given the absence of the conserved phenylalanine or tryptophan at the CDR3 end, a read error is likely. The V and J genes are TRBV3-1 and TRBJ2-5; 10 nucleotides line up with TRBD1. The J segment lost 4 bases and the V segment lost 6 bases, leaving 5 bases of the junction unmatched. The germline V gene encodes CDR1 LGHDT and CDR2 YNNKEL (reference sequence). CDR3 length: 14 residues. CDR3 sequence reads: CASSSGTGVETQYL. DNA of the CDR3: TGTGCCAGCAGTTCCGGGACAGGGGTAGAGACCCAGTACCTC.

This clonotype has just a few counts. The genes are TRBV27 and TRBJ1-1; tentatively, D is TRBD1 (5 bases). Trimming stripped 6 bases from V and 4 bases from J, with 18 bases between. The CDR3 extends over 15 amino acids. Germline V CDR1 and CDR2: MNHEY, SMNVEV (reference sequence). This CDR3 is CASRYGTSALTEAFF. DNA for the CDR3: TGTGCCAGCAGATACGGGACGTCGGCACTCACTGAAGCTTTCTTT.

This clonotype has just a few counts. The CDR3 spells CASTPDVLRGYTF. As DNA, the CDR3 is TGTGCCAGCACCCCGGACGTTTTACGGGGCTACACCTTC. The J gene is TRBJ1-2, the V gene TRBV6-2 or TRBV6-3; D is uncertain. Looked up from germline, CDR1 is MNHEY and CDR2 is SVGEGT. V lost 7 bases and J 8 bases, leaving 17 bases between the germline ends. The CDR3 totals 13 residues.

This clonotype was found many times. V and J are TRBV13 and TRBJ2-7, with D uncertain. Germline-derived CDR1 and CDR2 are PRHDT and FYEKMQ (reference sequence). The CDR3 contains 15 residues. V was pared by 5 bases and J by 2 bases, with 16 bases between. As DNA, the CDR3 is TGTGCCAGCAGCAGACTGGCGGCCCCCCCCTACGAGCAGTACTTC. Amino acid sequence: CASSRLAAPPYEQYF.

This clonotype was counted only a few times. This chain connects TRBV28 to TRBJ2-1; TRBD2 agrees at 7 bases. Germline V gene sequence: CDR1 MDHEN, CDR2 SYDVKM. This CDR3 has 16 residues. V trimming: 6 bases; J trimming: 12 bases; junction bases outside the gene matches: 20. CDR3 sequence: CASRMGLTGGENAQFF. CDR3 in DNA: TGTGCCAGCAGAATGGGGTTAACGGGAGGCGAGAACGCGCAGTTCTTC.

This clonotype was found a few times. This chain joins TRBV6-1 and TRBJ2-3, with 13 bases aligning to TRBD2. J gave up 2 bases and V 5 bases, and 7 bases lay outside the gene matches. CDR1 is MNHNS and CDR2 is SASEGT in the germline V gene. The CDR3 has 17 residues. The CDR3 DNA reads as TGTGCCAGCAGTCCCCGGGGGACTAGCGGGAACACAGATACGCAGTATTTT. This translates into CASSPRGTSGNTDTQYF.

The sample holds many counts of this clonotype. The chain carries TRBV30 and TRBJ2-1, with a weak D call TRBD1 (6 bases). The CDR3 sequence is 14 residues long. The germline gives CDR1 GTSNPN, CDR2 SVGIG (reference sequence). V was clipped by 4 bases and J by 1 base, with 11 bases between them. This CDR3 reads CAWKGQLSYNEQFF. In nucleotides, the CDR3 is TGTGCCTGGAAAGGACAGCTTTCCTACAATGAGCAGTTCTTC.

In this sample, this clonotype turned up many times. The J gene is TRBJ2-1, the V gene TRBV7-9; 8 bases agree with TRBD2. The V and J ends lost 8 bases and 7 bases, in that order; junction bases with no gene match: 13. CDR3 length: 15 residues. Germline V lookup: CDR1 SEHNR, CDR2 FQNEAQ (reference sequence). DNA of the CDR3: TGTGCCAGCTTTTTCTCAGCGGGAGATGGGAATGAGCAGTTCTTC. It translates to CASFFSAGDGNEQFF.

The chain couples TRBV7-9 to TRBJ2-7; D gene unclear. Germline V gene sequence: CDR1 SEHNR, CDR2 FQNEAQ (reference sequence). This CDR3 contains 15 residues. V shed 4 bases and J shed 2 bases, with 15 bases lying between them. CDR3 nucleotide sequence: TGTGCCAGCAGCTCCCCACCGACAAATACCTACGAGCAGTACTTC. Amino acids: CASSSPPTNTYEQYF.

The chain couples TRBV28 to TRBJ1-2, with a weak D call TRBD1 (5 bases). Germline CDR1 reads MDHEN; CDR2 reads SYDVKM. The CDR3 has 15 amino acids. Trimming cost V 3 bases and J 1 base, with 12 bases left between them. CDR3 DNA: TGTGCCAGCAGTTTGGTTCTCAGGGTTAACTATGGCTACACCTTC. Translation gives CASSLVLRVNYGYTF.